The clone carrying this TCR beta chain was observed a handful of times. Its antigen is currently unknown. The entry originates in a study of PD-1 blockade in classical Hodgkin lymphoma. The study's findings and limits: Diminished baseline TCR diversity has been reported in newly diagnosed patients relative to healthy donors. It was CD4+ TCR diversity, not CD8+, that rose significantly by C4D1.

Patients all relapsed after autologous stem cell transplantation, and there was variation in brentuximab vedotin exposure. CDR3 length: 15 residues. Germline assignment: CDR1 MGHRA and CDR2 YSYEKL. V was pared by 4 bases and J by 8 bases, with 12 bases of the junction left unmatched. Sequencing was performed with immunoSEQ multiplex PCR; in TCRdb, only in-frame clones are kept and a portion is missing. The sample yields tens of thousands of clones, under 75% seen once. This TCR was sampled from a human donor with classical Hodgkin lymphoma. V and J are TRBV4-1 and TRBJ1-2; 8 bases match TRBD1. This specimen was peripheral blood mononuclear cells (PBMCs), taken before the second cycle of nivolumab. The CDR3 spells CASSRVLTGAGGYTF. The DNA of the CDR3 is TGCGCCAGCAGCCGAGTACTGACAGGGGCCGGAGGCTACACCTTC.